The rows below give T cell receptor beta chains drawn from one sample of a study of blood T cell repertoires in COVID-19. Profiling relied on immunoSEQ multiplex PCR, and the TCRdb table lists in-frame clones only, not all of them. The table records about 170,000 clones, roughly 86% of them present only once. Sequences were obtained from peripheral blood. The receptors here all came from a woman older than 75 in a cohort sampled during active or convalescent COVID-19. CDR3s leave out the opening cysteine and the closing phenylalanine or tryptophan.

v_call	j_call	cdr3_aa
TRBV7-8	TRBJ1-1	ASSPPWERRTEAF
TRBV10-2	TRBJ1-6	ASIERTGGALH
TRBV5-4	TRBJ2-7	ASRNGGAYEQY
TRBV10-2	TRBJ1-1	ASSGTATEAF
TRBV19	TRBJ1-6	ASKTGQARSPLH
TRBV7-2	TRBJ1-3	ASSLGGISGNTIY
TRBV6-5	TRBJ1-1	ASSYEKNTEAF
TRBV11-3	TRBJ2-7	ASSVTGSVGEQY
TRBV18	TRBJ1-2	ASSPRQINYGYT
TRBV15	TRBJ1-3	ATSPERGLHQLPGNTIY
TRBV10-2	TRBJ2-3	ASRGLAGTTDTQY
TRBV5-1	TRBJ1-1	ASLGDTEAF
TRBV11-2	TRBJ2-1	ASSWTGENEQF
TRBV7-9	TRBJ1-5	ASSFTGGNQPQH
TRBV19	TRBJ1-2	ASSIEGRGYT
TRBV24-1	TRBJ1-5	ATAQGTQPQH
TRBV29-1	TRBJ2-5	STRRETQY
TRBV7-2	TRBJ2-1	ASSLGASGRIEQF
TRBV4-3	TRBJ1-2	ASSQDMYPLYGYT
TRBV12-5	TRBJ1-6	ASGRTGDSPLH
TRBV2	TRBJ1-5	ASSGQGRGSNQPQH
TRBV2	TRBJ2-3	ASREGVTDTQY
TRBV11-2	TRBJ1-2	ASSFGDRGLGYGYT
TRBV4-2	TRBJ2-1	ASSQALLAGAYNEQF
TRBV9	TRBJ2-5	ASSTPGIQETQY
TRBV19	TRBJ2-1	ASSVQGPGEQF
TRBV12-3/TRBV12-4	TRBJ1-1	ASTSHRGTEAF
TRBV5-1	TRBJ2-2	ASSLVASNTGELF
TRBV10-3	TRBJ1-1	AISESLSGGTEAF
TRBV20-1	TRBJ2-7	SARPGYEQY
TRBV28	TRBJ2-7	ASYDRGYEQY
TRBV25-1	TRBJ2-3	ASSRTSGGDTQY
TRBV15	TRBJ1-1	ATSTRTADTEAF
TRBV29-1	TRBJ1-1	SYSRGNTEAF
TRBV5-6	TRBJ1-5	ASSLEGVRQQPQH
TRBV27	TRBJ2-1	ASSLGGWSYNEQF
TRBV27	TRBJ1-1	ASSLGPRGAAF
TRBV10-1	TRBJ2-4	ASSSGTSGGKNIQY
TRBV7-2	TRBJ1-5	ASSSSGGPTYLPKPQH
TRBV7-7	TRBJ1-5	ASSETGGKNQPQH
TRBV29-1	TRBJ1-1	SVEREAMNTEAF
TRBV7-9	TRBJ1-2	ASSRDSHGYT
TRBV7-7	TRBJ1-4	ASSSGQGDEKLF
TRBV5-1	TRBJ1-2	ASSPNSPGGDGYT
TRBV14	TRBJ2-1	ASSQRAGGQYNEQF
TRBV28	TRBJ1-5	ASSSWDRSDQPQH
TRBV5-1	TRBJ1-1	ASSLQGTGMNTEAF
TRBV11-2	TRBJ1-5	ASSPLGVSNQPQH
TRBV4-1	TRBJ2-3	ASSQPGLVLSRRTDTQY
TRBV27	TRBJ1-5	ASSWLQGFWQPQH
TRBV19	TRBJ1-1	ASSTKRNTEAF
TRBV25-1	TRBJ2-1	ASGSQRNNEQF
TRBV6-6	TRBJ2-7	ASRKGELDEQY